This TCR beta chain was profiled in a study of blood T cell repertoires in COVID-19. As for the study in general: The study drew acute and convalescent COVID-19 samples from the United States, Italy and Spain. The analysed material was cDNA or gDNA that came from T cells, B-cell-depleted T cells, or PBMCs.

This clone appeared a few times. Enrolled during active infection, Seattle patients were then followed longitudinally. This CDR3 is 13 amino acids long. Trimming cost V 2 bases and J 8 bases, with 9 bases left between them. Germline V gene lookup returns CDR1 KGHSH and CDR2 LQKENI. As handled by the study authors: Reference gene primer amplification gave estimated nucleated cell counts. Measured with immunoSEQ multiplex PCR; TCRdb has only the in-frame clones, and not every one. V and J calls and clone size are copied from that table; D and trimming were computed from the DNA. The repertoire has fewer than 250,000 clones, around four fifths of them found once; the top ten carry 0.85% to 0.95%.

Sequencing was carried out using peripheral blood. The sequence derives from a man in his 60s with COVID-19, enrolled during active disease. The chain uses TRBV18 and TRBJ1-4, with D uncertain. CDR3 nucleotides: TGTGCCAGCTCACCAGGGAGGCAGGAAAAACTGTTTTTT. Encoded protein: CASSPGRQEKLFF.